One and the same sample provided the 21 T cell receptor beta chains below, sequenced in a study of blood T cell repertoires in COVID-19 (dated by TCRdb to the early 2020s). To prepare the library, the immunoSEQ multiplex PCR assay was applied. Not all clones reach the TCRdb copy of this immuneACCESS table, which keeps in-frame sequences only. Checked studies attribute under half of the gap to unresolved V genes and leave the rest unexplained. In this sample the table shows approximately 200,000 clones, 85% to 90% of which occur a single time. Approximately 2.6% of the sample is taken by the ten largest. Material: peripheral blood. Receptors originate from a woman aged 55-70 years with acute or convalescent COVID-19.

The chain recombines TRBV19 with TRBJ1-1; D not certain. The CDR3 totals 13 residues. Germline V gene lookup returns CDR1 LNHDA and CDR2 SQIVND (reference sequence). V gave up 3 bases and J gave up 1 base, with 6 bases separating them. For the CDR3, the DNA is TGTGCCAGTAGTATGAACAAGAACACTGAAGCTTTCTTT. It is translated as CASSMNKNTEAFF.

This chain connects TRBV10-2 to TRBJ2-6, with D perhaps TRBD1 (5 bases). The CDR3 has 13 residues. V shed 8 bases and J shed 1 base, with 6 bases lying between them. Germline CDR1 is WSHSY and CDR2 is SAAADI. CDR3 DNA: TGCGCCAGCTCAGGGTCTGGGGCCAACGTCCTGACTTTC. It yields the protein CASSGSGANVLTF.

V is TRBV7-2 and J is TRBJ2-1; weak D call: TRBD1 (6 bases). The germline gives CDR1 SGHTA, CDR2 FQGNSA. The CDR3 totals 14 residues. The V and J ends lost 5 bases and 11 bases respectively, with 19 bases between them. In DNA, the CDR3 is TGTGCCAGCAGCCAGTTCATAACAGGGCGTAAGCAGTTCTTC. It codes for CASSQFITGRKQFF.

This rearrangement joins TRBV7-2 to TRBJ2-2; maybe TRBD2 (5 bases). Trimming shortened V by 1 base and J by 6 bases, and 6 bases separated the two germline ends. Per the germline V gene, CDR1 is SGHTA and CDR2 is FQGNSA. This CDR3 has 13 amino acids. CDR3 coding DNA: TGTGCCAGCAGCTTAGACGGGGCCGGGGAGCTGTTTTTT. This sequence encodes CASSLDGAGELFF. The full variable domain, rest sourced from reference TRBV7-2 and TRBJ2-2, is GAGVSQSPSNKVTEKGKDVELRCDPISGHTALYWYRQSLGQGLEFLIYFQGNSAPDKSGLPSDRFSAERTGGSVSTLTIQRTQQEDSAVYLCASSLDGAGELFFGEGSRLTVL.

This rearrangement joins TRBV19 to TRBJ1-2; 7 bases are shared with TRBD1. Germline assignment: CDR1 LNHDA and CDR2 SQIVND (reference sequence). This CDR3 has 14 residues. The V segment lost 7 bases and the J segment 4 bases; nucleotides outside the gene matches: 9. CDR3 region: CASKARDRIYGYTF. The CDR3 nucleotides read TGTGCCAGTAAAGCGAGGGACAGAATCTATGGCTACACCTTC. Supplemented by reference TRBV19 and TRBJ1-2, the full variable domain reads DGGITQSPKYLFRKEGQNVTLSCEQNLNHDAMYWYRQDPGQGLRLIYYSQIVNDFQKGDIAEGYSVSREKKESFPLTVTSAQKNPTAFYLCASKARDRIYGYTFGSGTRLTVV.

The CDR3 loop is CASSPRDSLNSPLHF. In nucleotides, the CDR3 is TGTGCCAGCAGCCCCCGGGACAGCTTGAATTCACCCCTCCACTTT. The chain combines TRBV7-8 with TRBJ1-6; 7 bases map to TRBD1. CDR1 SGHVS and CDR2 FQNEAQ come from the germline V gene. Trimming cost V 5 bases and J 7 bases; bases outside gene matches: 8. The CDR3 runs to 15 residues. The full variable domain, completed using reference TRBV7-8 and TRBJ1-6, is GAGVSQSPRYKVAKRGQDVALRCDPISGHVSLFWYQQALGQGPEFLTYFQNEAQLDKSGLPSDRFFAERPEGSVSTLKIQRTQQEDSAVYLCASSPRDSLNSPLHFGNGTRLTVT.

This chain links TRBV18 with TRBJ1-2; 7 nucleotides line up with TRBD1. The CDR3 totals 14 residues. Germline CDR1 is KGHSH and CDR2 is LQKENI. Losses at the gene ends were 4 bases for V and 1 base for J; bases not matched to a gene: 3. The CDR3 nucleotides are TGTGCCAGCTCACTGGGACAGAGTAACTATGGCTACACCTTC. Protein sequence: CASSLGQSNYGYTF.

A few counts support this clone. The chain uses TRBV30 and TRBJ1-5; no definite D call. Trimming took 3 bases from V and 3 from J, leaving 6 bases between them. This CDR3 contains 12 residues. Germline V lookup: CDR1 GTSNPN, CDR2 SVGIG (reference sequence). The CDR3 reads CAWSANNQPQHF. CDR3 nucleotides: TGTGCCTGGAGCGCTAACAATCAGCCCCAGCATTTT.

This sequence joins TRBV12-3 or TRBV12-4 and TRBJ1-1; no reliable D call. The ends were cut back, 11 bases at V and 0 bases at J, with 13 bases in the middle. The CDR3 is made up of 13 amino acids. CDR3 region: CASGWRLNTEAFF. The CDR3 nucleotides read TGTGCCTCCGGCTGGCGGTTGAACACTGAAGCTTTCTTT.

The V and J genes are TRBV19 and TRBJ1-2, with 9 bases matching TRBD1. The germline V gene has CDR1 LNHDA and CDR2 SQIVND (reference sequence). With 6 bases clipped from V and 4 bases from J, the junction kept 9 bases outside the gene matches. This CDR3 region has 15 residues. The CDR3 sequence: CASRAGWGQGYGYTF. The CDR3 bases are TGTGCCAGTAGGGCAGGCTGGGGACAGGGCTATGGCTACACCTTC.

The chain is built from TRBV7-3 and TRBJ2-3, with D uncertain. The germline CDR1 and CDR2 sequences are SGHTA and FQGTGA. CDR3 length: 13 amino acids. The germline V and J ends were trimmed by 3 bases and 2 bases, with 6 bases remaining between them. In DNA form, the CDR3 reads TGTGCCAGCAGCTTGGGCGACACAGATACGCAGTATTTT. Translated: CASSLGDTDTQYF.

This chain joins TRBV24-1 and TRBJ2-7, with D tentatively TRBD2 (7 bases). Deletions cut 4 bases from V and 5 bases from J, with 14 bases between. Germline CDR1 reads KGHDR; CDR2 reads SFDVKD. This CDR3 spans 14 amino acids. Written as DNA, the CDR3 is TGTGCCACCAGTGACGTGGGGGGGGGCCACGAGCAGTACTTC. The encoded protein is CATSDVGGGHEQYF.

This sequence joins TRBV9 and TRBJ2-3; 8 bases are a match to TRBD2. V trimming: 4 bases; J trimming: 2 bases; junction bases outside the gene matches: 12. The germline gives CDR1 SGDLS, CDR2 YYNGEE. This CDR3 region has 17 residues. The CDR3 reads CASSLAGGGPLTDTQYF. The CDR3 DNA follows: TGTGCCAGCAGCCTGGCCGGCGGGGGGCCCCTCACAGATACGCAGTATTTT.

V gene TRBV3-1 (or the pseudogene TRBV3-2) combines with J gene TRBJ2-1; the D gene is possibly TRBD2 (5 bases). V was pared by 4 bases and J by 5 bases, with 18 bases between. The germline V gene has CDR1 LGHDT and CDR2 YNNKEL (reference sequence). This CDR3 has 16 amino acids. DNA for the CDR3: TGTGCCAGCAGCCCATTCCCCTCCCCTAGCCACAATGAGCAGTTCTTC. The encoded protein is CASSPFPSPSHNEQFF.

The chain recombines TRBV5-6 with TRBJ1-4; D remains unclear. The germline CDR1 and CDR2 sequences are SGHDT and YYEEEE. V dropped 1 base and J dropped 8 bases, with 9 bases sitting between them. The CDR3 is 13 residues long. In nucleotides, the CDR3 is TGTGCCAGCAGCTTGCAACAGACGGAAAAACTGTTTTTT. The encoded protein is CASSLQQTEKLFF.

The chain carries TRBV6-5 and TRBJ2-7, with 14 bases that match TRBD2. The length of the CDR3 is 13 residues. V was pared by 8 bases and J by 7 bases, with 4 bases of the junction left unmatched. Germline V lookup: CDR1 MNHEY, CDR2 SVGAGI. CDR3 protein: CASRGLAGEEQYF. As DNA, the CDR3 is TGTGCCAGCCGGGGACTAGCGGGGGAAGAGCAGTACTTC.

The chain has TRBV10-2 and TRBJ1-4, with D maybe TRBD1 (6 bases). Germline V gives CDR1 WSHSY, CDR2 SAAADI. V lost 7 bases and J 5 bases, leaving 14 bases between the germline ends. CDR3 length equals 14 residues. The CDR3 sequence: CASNPSTGNEKLFF. CDR3 bases: TGCGCCAGCAACCCCTCGACAGGAAATGAAAAACTGTTTTTT.

The rearrangement joins TRBV30 to TRBJ1-6, with 7 bases that match TRBD1. After removal of 0 bases from V and 11 bases from J, the junction contained 10 bases not matched to a gene. The CDR3 spans 15 residues. Per germline, CDR1 GTSNPN and CDR2 SVGIG (reference sequence). The CDR3 region has the DNA TGTGCCTGGAGTGTACGCTCAGGGGGTCCGGCACCCCTCCACTTT. The encoded protein is CAWSVRSGGPAPLHF.

This clone was seen only once. This chain joins TRBV24-1 and TRBJ1-2; 9 nucleotides line up with TRBD1. The CDR3 has 15 residues. The germline gives CDR1 KGHDR, CDR2 SFDVKD. With 2 bases clipped from V and 6 bases from J, the junction kept 6 bases outside the gene matches. CDR3 in DNA: TGTGCCACCAGTGATTGGACAGGGGATGTGGATGGCTACACCTTC. Its protein product is CATSDWTGDVDGYTF.

The genes are TRBV29-1 and TRBJ1-2; D may be TRBD1 (6 bases). V gave up 6 bases and J gave up 6 bases, with 20 bases separating them. Germline-derived CDR1 and CDR2 are SQVTM and ANQGSEA. CDR3 length equals 14 residues. DNA of the CDR3: TGCAGCGTCAGACAGGCGACCTCCGCTAATGGCTACACCTTC. Translated, it gives CSVRQATSANGYTF.

The chain is built from TRBV6-5 and TRBJ1-2; D is uncertain. Germline CDR1 reads MNHEY; CDR2 reads SVGAGI. V lost 2 bases and J 7 bases, leaving 14 bases between the germline ends. The CDR3 has 14 amino acids. The CDR3, as DNA: TGTGCCAGCAGTTACGGGGTCGAGAGCGGTGGCTACACCTTC. Translating it yields CASSYGVESGGYTF.